This T cell receptor (beta chain) was sequenced during a study of T-cell memory formation after mild COVID-19 (dated by TCRdb to about 2021). Background for the entire study: TCR sequence clusters from the two donors were largely donor specific. Two young, previously healthy adult volunteers, one female and one male, were included in the cohort. In two donors, T-cell clones that expanded and contracted after mild COVID-19 were followed by sequencing TCRalpha and TCRbeta repertoires longitudinally.

TCRdb records Illumina NovaSeq 6000 as the sequencer. TCRalpha and TCRbeta cDNA libraries were built by 5'RACE with constant-segment primers, adding sample barcodes and unique molecular identifiers. RNA was extracted from every sample with Trizol reagent. The libraries were amplified in two PCR steps, and the second step added a second sample barcode and Illumina TruSeq adapters. The libraries were sequenced on an Illumina NovaSeq using 2 x 150 bp paired-end reads. From the authors' description of their analysis: Demultiplexing of reads and collapsing into UMI-guided consensus sequences were performed with migec v1.2.7. Using mixcr v2.1.11, UMI consensuses were aligned to TRA and TRB V and J templates and then assembled into clonotypes. Clonotypes were classified as expanded or contracted when called significant by both edgeR and NoisET, with noise models trained on biological replicates. For edgeR calls, the cutoffs were a false discovery rate-adjusted p below 0.01 and a log2 fold-change threshold of 1. PCA with hierarchical clustering of max-normalized trajectories of the 1000 most abundant clonotypes was used as exploratory dynamics analysis. Separately sequenced CD4+ and CD8+ repertoires were used to assign the CD4 or CD8 phenotype of responding clones. Using fastp trimming at Q25 and MiXCR clonotype assembly, TCRdb reanalyzed the public sequencing data and kept in-frame beta chains. CDR3 protein duplicates are merged, each entry listing the most common genes and DNA. TCRdb's processing, not the authors', yielded these V and J calls. This sample gives fewer than 650,000 distinct CDR3 sequences in total; 17% of them show up just once. Roughly 7.7% of the sample rests with the top ten.

PBMCs were isolated by Ficoll-Paque density gradient centrifugation. Taken from cysteine to phenylalanine, the CDR3 has 14 residues. Left in the record is the CDR3 DNA by itself, 42 bases read in frame from the first base. The trim is 5 bases for V and 0 bases for J, with a gap of 7 bases between the germline ends. CDR1 MNHEY and CDR2 SVGAGI are derived from the germline V gene. General study outcomes and caveats: Whether the second-wave clones peaking on day 37 were SARS-CoV-2 specific was not confirmed. From day 15 to 85, contracting clones showed balanced CD4/CD8 phenotypes, whereas a second wave of clones that expanded from day 15 to 37 leaned towards CD4+. Only a couple of mild cases were covered by the study, and larger cohorts that include severe cases with pre-infection samples were considered necessary. Contracting CD4+ clones were found mainly in CM and EM memory subsets, while CD8+ clones were enriched in EMRA. Some responding clones were found in pre-infection memory, which suggests that pre-existing cross-reactive memory T cells took part in the SARS-CoV-2 response.

This clonotype occurred a few times. Which antigen it targets is not known. No much larger clone is present one base from it, and per-base qualities are unavailable. The chain is encoded by TRBV6-5 joined to TRBJ2-2; the D gene identity is not certain. Sequenced: PBMCs or a T cell subset sorted from them (not recorded which). This clonotype was obtained from an adult woman who had mild COVID-19 (a few samples of this study predate the infection). The sample titles of this study are shuffled in the database, so cell type and time point are left out; the donor was told from shared clones. The sequenced DNA is TGTGCCAGCAGTCATACACCGAACACCGGGGAGCTGTTTTTT. Its translation is CASSHTPNTGELFF.